This TCR beta chain was observed in a study of CXCR3-negative and CXCR3-positive naive CD8 T cells. All TRB cDNA libraries came from 5' RACE performed with UMI labels. Reprocessing the 5' RACE reads, TCRdb reports a single entry for every CDR3 protein and omits DNA. Its clone listing holds about 130,000 distinct CDR3 sequences. Germline CDR1 MNHEY, CDR2 SMNVEV (reference sequence). This CDR3 has 14 residues. Concerning this clonotype itself: What it recognizes is unknown.

Overall study findings and caveats: TRB CDR3s were more hydrophobic in CXCR3-positive than in CXCR3-negative naive cells.

CD45RO-CCR7+CD27+CD95- cells counted as naive CD8+ T cells. The specimen sequenced was naive CXCR3- CD8+ T cells from blood. Subset reported: CD45RO-CCR7+CD27+CD95- naive CD8+ T cells lacking CXCR3 (TNR3-). This clonotype originated in a human donor in good health. Some clones in this sample may be carry-over from other donors' samples. The chain combines TRBV27 with TRBJ1-2. The CDR3: CASAPLPVPGGYTF.